Following are 5 T cell receptor beta chains from one sample sequenced in a study of identifying expanded T cells in peripheral blood (dated by TCRdb to between 2018 and 2020). Library preparation employed the immunoSEQ multiplex PCR assay. TCRdb mirrors the immuneACCESS table, restricted to in-frame sequences. Some clones are absent from its copies; in checked studies, under half trace to an unresolved V gene, and the reason for the others is unknown. The table for this sample lists approximately 130,000 clones; approximately 86% of them were counted only once. The ten top clones hold 7.5% to 8.5% of the sample. Sequencing was performed on blood. The receptors were sampled from a person between 18 and 75 years old in good health.

The V call is TRBV2, the J call TRBJ1-4; 9 positions match TRBD1. Germline CDR1 reads SNHLY; CDR2 reads FYNNEI. The CDR3 contains 14 residues. Trimming cost V 7 bases and J 8 bases; bases outside gene matches: 8. The CDR3 protein is CASNRDRVDEKLFF. The CDR3, as DNA: TGTGCCAGCAACAGGGACAGGGTTGACGAAAAACTGTTTTTT.

V gene TRBV18 combines with J gene TRBJ2-2; a weak D match, TRBD1 (5 bases). The CDR3 has 16 amino acids. Germline CDR1 reads KGHSH; CDR2 reads LQKENI. The V end was cut by 0 bases, the J end by 6 bases, with 14 bases between. The CDR3 bases are TGTGCCAGCTCACCACCGGGGCCGGCCAGGGCCGGGGAGCTGTTTTTT. It is translated as CASSPPGPARAGELFF. The whole variable domain, filled in from reference TRBV18 and TRBJ2-2, reads NAGVMQNPRHLVRRRGQEARLRCSPMKGHSHVYWYRQLPEEGLKFMVYLQKENIIDESGMPKERFSAEFPKEGPSILRIQQVVRGDSAAYFCASSPPGPARAGELFFGEGSRLTVL.

The CDR3 bases are TGTGCCAGCAGCCGGTCCGACAGCGGCGGGGAGCTGTTTTTT. The encoded protein is CASSRSDSGGELFF. This chain joins TRBV14 and TRBJ2-2; D is perhaps TRBD1 or TRBD2 (5 bases each). The CDR3 consists of 14 residues. Germline CDR1 and CDR2: SGHDN and FVKESK. Trimming pared 4 bases from V and 7 bases from J, leaving 13 bases between.

The chain employs TRBV10-1 and TRBJ2-7; the match to TRBD2 covers 10 bases. V lost 3 bases and J lost 4; bases outside the gene matches: 9. The CDR3 sequence is 16 residues long. The V gene's germline CDR1 is WNHNN and CDR2 SYGVQD (reference sequence). CDR3 in DNA: TGCGCCAGCAGTGACTCTAAGGCTAGCGGGAGTTACGAGCAGTACTTC. This codes for CASSDSKASGSYEQYF.

The rearrangement links TRBV19 to TRBJ2-5; weak D call: TRBD2 (6 bases). Per germline, CDR1 LNHDA and CDR2 SQIVND (reference sequence). CDR3 size: 18 residues. Trimming left V 1 base short and J 2 bases short, with 20 bases between. In DNA, the CDR3 is TGTGCCAGTAGTATAGGTCCGGGAGCCCCGGGACCTCAAGAGACCCAGTACTTC. It encodes CASSIGPGAPGPQETQYF.